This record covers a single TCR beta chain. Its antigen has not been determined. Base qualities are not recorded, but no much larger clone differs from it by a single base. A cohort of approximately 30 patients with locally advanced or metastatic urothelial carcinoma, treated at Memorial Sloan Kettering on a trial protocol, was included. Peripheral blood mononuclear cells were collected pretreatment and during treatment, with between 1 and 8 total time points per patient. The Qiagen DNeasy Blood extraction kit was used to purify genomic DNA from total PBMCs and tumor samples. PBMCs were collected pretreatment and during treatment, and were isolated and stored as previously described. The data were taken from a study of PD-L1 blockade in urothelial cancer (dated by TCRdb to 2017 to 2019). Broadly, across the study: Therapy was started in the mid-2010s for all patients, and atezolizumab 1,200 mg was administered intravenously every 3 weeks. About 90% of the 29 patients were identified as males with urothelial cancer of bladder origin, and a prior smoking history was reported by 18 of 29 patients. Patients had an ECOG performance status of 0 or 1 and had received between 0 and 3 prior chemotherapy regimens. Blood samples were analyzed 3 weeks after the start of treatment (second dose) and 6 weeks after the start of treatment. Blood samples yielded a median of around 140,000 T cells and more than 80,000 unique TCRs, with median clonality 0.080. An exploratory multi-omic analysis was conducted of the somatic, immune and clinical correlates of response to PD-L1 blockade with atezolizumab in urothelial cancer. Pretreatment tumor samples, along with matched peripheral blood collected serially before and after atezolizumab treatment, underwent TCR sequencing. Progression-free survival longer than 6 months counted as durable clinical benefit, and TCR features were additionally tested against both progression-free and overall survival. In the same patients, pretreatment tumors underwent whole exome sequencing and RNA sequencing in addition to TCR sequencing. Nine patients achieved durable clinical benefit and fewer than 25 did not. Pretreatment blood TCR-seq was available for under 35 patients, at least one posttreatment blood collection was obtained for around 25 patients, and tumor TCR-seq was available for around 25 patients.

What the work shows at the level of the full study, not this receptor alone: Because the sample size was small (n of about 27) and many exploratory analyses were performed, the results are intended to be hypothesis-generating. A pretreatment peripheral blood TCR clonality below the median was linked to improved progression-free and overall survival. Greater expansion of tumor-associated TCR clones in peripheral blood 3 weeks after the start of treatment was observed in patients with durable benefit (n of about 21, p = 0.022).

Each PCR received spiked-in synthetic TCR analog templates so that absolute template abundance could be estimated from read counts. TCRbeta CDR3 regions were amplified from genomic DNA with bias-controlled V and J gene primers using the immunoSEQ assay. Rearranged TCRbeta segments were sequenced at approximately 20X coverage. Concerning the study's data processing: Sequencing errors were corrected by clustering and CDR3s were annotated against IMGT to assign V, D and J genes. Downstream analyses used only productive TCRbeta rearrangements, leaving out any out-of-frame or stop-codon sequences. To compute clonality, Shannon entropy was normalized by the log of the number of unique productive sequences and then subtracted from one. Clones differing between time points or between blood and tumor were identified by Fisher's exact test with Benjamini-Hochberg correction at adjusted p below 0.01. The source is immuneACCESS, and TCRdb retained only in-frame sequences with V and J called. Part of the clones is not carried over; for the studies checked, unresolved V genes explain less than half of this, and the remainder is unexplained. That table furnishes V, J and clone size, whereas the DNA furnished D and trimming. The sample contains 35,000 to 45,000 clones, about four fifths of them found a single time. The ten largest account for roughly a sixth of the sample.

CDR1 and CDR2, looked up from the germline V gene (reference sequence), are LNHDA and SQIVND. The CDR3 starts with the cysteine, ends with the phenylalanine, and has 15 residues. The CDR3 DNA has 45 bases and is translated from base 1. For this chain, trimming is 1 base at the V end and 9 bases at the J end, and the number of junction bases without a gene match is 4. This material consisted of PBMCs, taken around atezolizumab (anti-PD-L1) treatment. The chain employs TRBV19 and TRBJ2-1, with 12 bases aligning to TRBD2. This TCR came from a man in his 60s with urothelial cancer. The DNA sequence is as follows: TGTGCCAGTAGTATAGGACTAGCGGGAGTTAGTGAGCAGTTCTTC. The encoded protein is CASSIGLAGVSEQFF.